This record covers a single T cell receptor beta chain. The record originates from a study of blood T cell repertoires in COVID-19. Study overall: Samples came from the United States, Italy and Spain, spanning acute and convalescent COVID-19. PBMCs, B-cell-depleted T cells, or T cells provided the cDNA or gDNA that made up the material.

The authors' processing: For nucleated cells, counts were estimated from reference gene primer amplification. The protocol was immunoSEQ multiplex PCR, while the TCRdb copy is restricted to in-frame clones and leaves out a portion. That table supplies the V and J calls and clone size; D and trimming were determined from the DNA. The sample shows approximately 94,000 clones, more than 70% of them seen only once. This CDR3 has 14 amino acids. Germline CDR1 is SEHNR and CDR2 is FQNEAQ (reference sequence). V trimming: 6 bases; J trimming: 0 bases; junction bases outside the gene matches: 5. This clonotype was obtained from a human donor in a cohort sampled during active COVID-19. This chain links TRBV7-9 with TRBJ2-7, with 7 nucleotides matching TRBD1. Sequencing used peripheral blood. CDR3 amino acids: CASRPGQPSYEQYF. CDR3 bases: TGTGCCAGCAGGCCGGGACAGCCCTCCTACGAGCAGTACTTC.